The 5 T cell receptor beta chains listed next were all sequenced from one sample in a study of T cells after yellow fever vaccination. TCRdb re-called the 5' RACE reads through MiXCR, storing one row per CDR3 protein. The table records hundreds of thousands of distinct CDR3 sequences, roughly 12% of them present only once. This specimen was PBMCs, taken on the day of the yellow fever booster vaccination. All receptors come from a man between 25 and 39 years old who received the YFV17D yellow fever vaccine.

This chain connects TRBV6-5 to TRBJ2-7; TRBD2 is a possible D gene (5 bases). This CDR3 is 15 amino acids long. CDR1 is MNHEY, CDR2 SVGAGI, per germline. Trimming stripped 4 bases from V and 0 bases from J, with 13 bases between. Written as DNA, the CDR3 is TGTGCCAGCAGTTGGGAGAGTAGTAGCTCCTACGAGCAGTACTTC. Translating gives CASSWESSSSYEQYF.

This chain links TRBV12-3 or TRBV12-4 with TRBJ2-2; no clear D gene. The CDR3 loop spans 17 amino acids. The V and J ends lost 0 bases and 5 bases respectively, with 16 bases between them. This CDR3 is CASSLAAWTHSTGELFF. CDR3 nucleotides: TGTGCCAGCAGTTTAGCTGCTTGGACCCACTCGACCGGGGAGCTGTTTTTT.

The chain is built from TRBV2 and TRBJ1-2; perhaps TRBD1 as D (5 bases). Germline CDR1 is SNHLY and CDR2 is FYNNEI. The CDR3 totals 12 residues. V shed 8 bases and J shed 8 bases, with 15 bases lying between them. CDR3 bases: TGTGCCAGCGGCGGTGACCGGGGGGGCTACACCTTC. This gives the protein CASGGDRGGYTF.

This clonotype was picked up a small number of times. The chain combines TRBV27 with TRBJ2-7; TRBD2 aligns across 7 bases. The CDR3 has 12 residues. Germline trimming cut 8 bases from V and 4 bases from J; bases unmatched to any gene: 5. Germline V gene lookup returns CDR1 MNHEY and CDR2 SMNVEV (reference sequence). This chain's CDR3 is CASGLADYEQYF. The CDR3 DNA sequence: TGTGCCAGCGGGCTAGCGGATTACGAGCAGTACTTC.

Only a few counts were recorded for this clonotype. This chain links TRBV2 with TRBJ2-1; 8 bases fit TRBD1. The CDR3 length is 13 residues. The V segment lost 8 bases and the J segment 5 bases; nucleotides outside the gene matches: 5. The germline V gene encodes CDR1 SNHLY and CDR2 FYNNEI. The CDR3: CASRQGTNNEQFF. The CDR3 nucleotides are TGTGCCAGCCGACAGGGGACCAACAATGAGCAGTTCTTC.